This TCR beta chain came from a study of human versus mouse CDR3 diversity and MHC coevolution. The length of the CDR3 is 16 residues. CDR1 is MNHEY, CDR2 SMNVEV, per germline (reference sequence). Unmatched junction bases numbered 8, after V lost 2 bases and J lost 4 bases. The method was immunoSEQ multiplex PCR; TCRdb's version includes in-frame clones alone and lacks a portion of them. The repertoire holds around 77,000 clones, with 92% as singletons. This TCR derives from a person between 25 and 69 years old in good health. This chain joins TRBV27 and TRBJ2-3, with 8 bases matching TRBD1. The specimen sequenced was naive CD4+ T cells from blood. Subset indicated: CD45RO-negative CD62L-positive naive CD4 T cells. CDR3 loop: CASSLQAGGYADTQYF. The DNA for the CDR3 is TGTGCCAGCAGTTTACAGGCAGGGGGCTATGCAGATACGCAGTATTTT.